The sequence of this T cell receptor beta chain was determined in a study of OX40 agonist ivuxolimab in advanced cancers. Only in-frame clones appear in the TCRdb table, and some are missing; sequencing was by immunoSEQ multiplex PCR. The sample carries about 69,000 clones, 75% to 90% recorded once. Looked up from germline, CDR1 is MDHEN and CDR2 is SYDVKM. The V end was cut by 5 bases, the J end by 4 bases, with 12 bases between. The CDR3 length is 14 residues. The source was CD4+ or CD8+ T cells sorted from blood, collected in a trial of the OX40 agonist ivuxolimab. The origin of this receptor is an adult with an advanced solid tumor such as melanoma, head and neck, liver or kidney cancer. The chain uses TRBV28 and TRBJ1-5; a weak D match, TRBD1 (5 bases). This CDR3 is CASSPPGLNQPQHF. CDR3 bases: TGTGCCAGCAGTCCCCCGGGGCTGAATCAGCCCCAGCATTTT.